A single count supports the clone carrying this TCR beta chain. Using immunoSEQ multiplex PCR, the repertoire was profiled, and TCRdb retains in-frame clones only, with some absent. The table has tens of thousands of clones, more than 75% seen once. This specimen comes from a study of T cell changes during pregnancy in multiple sclerosis. The origin of this receptor is a female donor in good health, enrolled as a control in a pregnancy study. The specimen comprised peripheral blood, sampled in the second trimester of pregnancy.

The CDR3 loop is CASSPGLAGPYEQYF. CDR3 DNA sequence: TGCGCCAGCAGCCCAGGACTAGCGGGACCCTACGAGCAGTACTTC. The chain joins TRBV5-1 to TRBJ2-7, with 12 bases fitting TRBD2. Germline CDR1 is SGHRS and CDR2 is YFSETQ. V gave up 4 bases and J gave up 2 bases; unmatched junction bases: 4. The CDR3 contains 15 residues.